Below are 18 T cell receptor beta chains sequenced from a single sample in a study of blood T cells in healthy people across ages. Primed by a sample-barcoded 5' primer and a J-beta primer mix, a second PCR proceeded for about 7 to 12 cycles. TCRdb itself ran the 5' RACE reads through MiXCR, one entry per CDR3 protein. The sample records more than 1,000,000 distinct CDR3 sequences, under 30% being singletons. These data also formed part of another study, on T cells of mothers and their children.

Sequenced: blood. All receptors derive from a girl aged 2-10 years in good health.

The CDR3 sequence: CSARTETSLTSTDTQYF. CDR3 coding DNA: TGCAGTGCTAGAACTGAGACCTCGTTGACTAGCACAGATACGCAGTATTTT. This chain joins TRBV20-1 and TRBJ2-3; D remains unclear. V lost 2 bases to trimming and J lost 0 bases, with 18 bases between them. CDR3 length: 17 amino acids. CDR1 and CDR2 from the germline V gene are DFQATT and SNEGSKA (reference sequence).

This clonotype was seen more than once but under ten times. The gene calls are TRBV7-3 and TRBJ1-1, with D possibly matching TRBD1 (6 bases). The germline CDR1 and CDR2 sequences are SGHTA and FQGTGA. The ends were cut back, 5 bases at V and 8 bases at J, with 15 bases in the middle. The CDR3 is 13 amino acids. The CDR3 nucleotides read TGTGCCAGCAGCCTTAAGGGGGGGGACGAAGCTTTCTTT. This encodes CASSLKGGDEAFF.

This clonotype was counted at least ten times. The DNA for the CDR3 is TGCAGTGCTAGAAGAGATCGTGGGATCCATGAGCAGTTCTTC. Translation gives CSARRDRGIHEQFF. V gene TRBV20-1 combines with J gene TRBJ2-1; D ambiguous. The CDR3 is 14 residues long. V was shortened by 2 bases and J by 8 bases, with 16 bases between the two germline ends. Germline V gene sequence: CDR1 DFQATT, CDR2 SNEGSKA (reference sequence).

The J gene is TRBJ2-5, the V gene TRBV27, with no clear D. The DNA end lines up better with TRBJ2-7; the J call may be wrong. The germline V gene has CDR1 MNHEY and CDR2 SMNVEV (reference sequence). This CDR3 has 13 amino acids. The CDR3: CASRPDGSYEQYF. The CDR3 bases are TGTGCCAGCAGACCTGACGGGTCCTACGAGCAGTACTTC.

The CDR3 loop reads CASSPLRGGHGQLFF. The CDR3 DNA sequence: TGTGCCAGCAGCCCCCTCAGGGGGGGTCATGGGCAACTGTTTTTT. The chain has TRBV28 and TRBJ1-4; TRBD1 matches at 7 bases. This CDR3 has 15 residues. Trimming cost V 6 bases and J 12 bases; bases outside gene matches: 16. The germline CDR1 and CDR2 sequences are MDHEN and SYDVKM.

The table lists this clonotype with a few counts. The DNA for the CDR3 is TGTGCCAGCAGACTGGACGGTCCCTACGAGCAGTACTTC. This encodes CASRLDGPYEQYF. This chain links TRBV12-3 or TRBV12-4 with TRBJ2-5, with unresolved D. The assigned J gene may be wrong: the sequence end matches TRBJ2-7 better. The CDR3 has 13 amino acids.

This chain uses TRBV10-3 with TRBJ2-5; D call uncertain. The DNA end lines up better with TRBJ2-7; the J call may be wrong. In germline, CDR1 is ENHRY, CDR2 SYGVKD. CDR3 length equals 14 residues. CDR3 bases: TGTGCCATCAGTCTACCAGGAGAAACCTACGAGCAGTACTTC. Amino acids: CAISLPGETYEQYF.

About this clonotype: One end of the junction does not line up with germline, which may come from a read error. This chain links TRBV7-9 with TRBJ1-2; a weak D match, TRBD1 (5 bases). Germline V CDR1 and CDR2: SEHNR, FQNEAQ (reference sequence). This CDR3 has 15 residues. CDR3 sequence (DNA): TGTGCCAGCAGCTCCAGGGAGGGCTGGGACTATGACTACACCTTC. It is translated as CASSSREGWDYDYTF. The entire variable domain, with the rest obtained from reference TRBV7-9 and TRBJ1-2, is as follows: DTGVSQNPRHKITKRGQNVTFRCDPISEHNRLYWYRQTLGQGPEFLTYFQNEAQLEKSRLLSDRFSAERPKGSFSTLEIQRTEQGDSAMYLCASSSREGWDYDYTFGSGTRLTVV.

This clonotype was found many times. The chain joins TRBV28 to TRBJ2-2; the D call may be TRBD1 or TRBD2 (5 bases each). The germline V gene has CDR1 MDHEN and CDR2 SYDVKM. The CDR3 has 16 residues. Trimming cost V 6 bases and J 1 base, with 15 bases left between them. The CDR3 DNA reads TGTGCCAGCAGCCATGACCCTGGGGGGAACACCGGGGAGCTGTTTTTT. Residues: CASSHDPGGNTGELFF.

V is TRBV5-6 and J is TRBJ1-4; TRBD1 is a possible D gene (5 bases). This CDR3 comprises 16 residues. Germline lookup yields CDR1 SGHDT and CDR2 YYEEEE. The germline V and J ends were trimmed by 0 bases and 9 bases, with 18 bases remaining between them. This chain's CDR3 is CASSLDRMSSPKKLFF. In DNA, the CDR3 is TGTGCCAGCAGCTTGGACAGGATGAGTTCACCGAAAAAACTGTTTTTT.

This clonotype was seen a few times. CDR3 sequence: CASSTGLAGGIETQYF. CDR3 nucleotides: TGCGCCAGCAGCACCGGACTAGCGGGAGGGATAGAGACCCAGTACTTC. This chain uses TRBV5-1 with TRBJ2-5; 15 nucleotides align to TRBD2. V was clipped by 4 bases and J by 4 bases; unmatched bases: 5. Germline values: CDR1 SGHRS, CDR2 YFSETQ. This CDR3 region has 16 residues.

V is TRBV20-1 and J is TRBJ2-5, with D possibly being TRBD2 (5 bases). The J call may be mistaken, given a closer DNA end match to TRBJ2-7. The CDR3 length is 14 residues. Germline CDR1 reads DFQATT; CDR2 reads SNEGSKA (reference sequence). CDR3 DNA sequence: TGCAGTGCTAGAGTGGAGGAACCATCCTACGAGCAGTACTTC. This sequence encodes CSARVEEPSYEQYF.

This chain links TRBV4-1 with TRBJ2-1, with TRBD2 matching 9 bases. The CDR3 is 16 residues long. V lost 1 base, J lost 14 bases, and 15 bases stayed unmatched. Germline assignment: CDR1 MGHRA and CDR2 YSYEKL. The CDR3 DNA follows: TGCGCCAGCAGCCAAGTTAGTAGTGGTAGCGGGAGAGGGGAGTTCTTC. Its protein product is CASSQVSSGSGRGEFF.

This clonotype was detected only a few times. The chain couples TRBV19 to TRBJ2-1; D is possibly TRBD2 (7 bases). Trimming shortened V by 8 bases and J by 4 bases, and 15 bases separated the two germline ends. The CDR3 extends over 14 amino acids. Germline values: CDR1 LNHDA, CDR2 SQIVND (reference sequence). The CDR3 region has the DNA TGTGCCAGTCACAATGGGGGGGCTTACAATGAGCAGTTCTTC. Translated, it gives CASHNGGAYNEQFF.

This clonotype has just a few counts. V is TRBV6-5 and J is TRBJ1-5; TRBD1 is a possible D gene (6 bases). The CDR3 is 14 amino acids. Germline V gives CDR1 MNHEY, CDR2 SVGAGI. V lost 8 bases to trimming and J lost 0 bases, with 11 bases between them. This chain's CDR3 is CASQGRFSNQPQHF. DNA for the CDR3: TGTGCCAGCCAGGGGAGGTTTAGCAATCAGCCCCAGCATTTT.

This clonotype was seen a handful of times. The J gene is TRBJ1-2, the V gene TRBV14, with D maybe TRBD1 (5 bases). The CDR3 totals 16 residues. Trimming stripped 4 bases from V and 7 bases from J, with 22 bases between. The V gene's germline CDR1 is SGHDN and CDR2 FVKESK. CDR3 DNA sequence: TGTGCCAGCAGCCCTCCGGGACTCTCAGGGAGGGGTGGCTACACCTTC. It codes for CASSPPGLSGRGGYTF.

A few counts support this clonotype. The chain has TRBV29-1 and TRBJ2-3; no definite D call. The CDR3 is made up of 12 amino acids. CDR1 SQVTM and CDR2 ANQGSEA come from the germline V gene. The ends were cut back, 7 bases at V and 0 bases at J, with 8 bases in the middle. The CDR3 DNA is TGCAGCGGCCTTTGGAGCACAGATACGCAGTATTTT. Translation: CSGLWSTDTQYF.

In nucleotides, the CDR3 is TGTGCCAGCAGCGTAGATGGGGGGTTCAGCTACGAGCAGTACTTC. Encoded protein: CASSVDGGFSYEQYF. The chain links TRBV9 to TRBJ2-7; tentative D call: TRBD2 (6 bases). Trimming took off 0 bases at V and 3 bases at J, with 13 bases between the two ends. The CDR3 consists of 15 residues. CDR1 and CDR2 from the germline V gene are SGDLS and YYNGEE.